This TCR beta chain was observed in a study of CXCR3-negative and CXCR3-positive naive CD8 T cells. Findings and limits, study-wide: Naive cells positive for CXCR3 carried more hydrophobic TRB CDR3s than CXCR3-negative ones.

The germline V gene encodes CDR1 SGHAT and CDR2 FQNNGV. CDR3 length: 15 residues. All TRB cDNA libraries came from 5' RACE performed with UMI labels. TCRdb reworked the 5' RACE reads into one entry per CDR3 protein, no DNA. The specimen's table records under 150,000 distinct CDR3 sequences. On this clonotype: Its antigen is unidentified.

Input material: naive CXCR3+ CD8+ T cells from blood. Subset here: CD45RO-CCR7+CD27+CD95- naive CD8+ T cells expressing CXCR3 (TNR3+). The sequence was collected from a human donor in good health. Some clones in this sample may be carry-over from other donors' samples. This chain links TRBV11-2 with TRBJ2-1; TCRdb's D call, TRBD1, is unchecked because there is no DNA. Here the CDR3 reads CASSSMGQKYNEQFF.